Presented here are 25 T cell receptor beta chains from one specimen sequenced in a study of cytomegalovirus exposure and HLA in healthy donors. This PCR relied on a set of 60 Vbeta primers and 13 Jbeta primers. Method: immunoSEQ multiplex PCR; TCRdb's copy keeps in-frame clones and lacks some. Of 200,000 to 250,000 clones in the sample, more than 65% were seen once. Input material: PBMCs. The receptors shown here come from a young man in good health and CMV-seronegative.

CDR3 in amino acids: CASSRDRRQETQYF. The CDR3 region has the DNA TGTGCCAGCAGCCGGGACAGGCGGCAAGAGACCCAGTACTTC. V usage is TRBV7-9 and J usage is TRBJ2-5; 8 nucleotides line up with TRBD1. V gave up 5 bases and J gave up 2 bases; unmatched junction bases: 4. Per germline, CDR1 SEHNR and CDR2 FQNEAQ (reference sequence). This CDR3 has 14 amino acids.

Only a few counts were recorded for this clone. The gene calls are TRBV10-3 and TRBJ2-1; a possible D gene is TRBD2 (6 bases). This CDR3 contains 16 residues. Germline CDR1 ENHRY, CDR2 SYGVKD. Trimming stripped 4 bases from V and 2 bases from J, with 15 bases between. CDR3: CAISGIAVIAYNEQFF. DNA for the CDR3: TGTGCCATCAGTGGAATAGCGGTTATCGCCTACAATGAGCAGTTCTTC.

This rearrangement joins TRBV4-1 to TRBJ2-5, with 7 bases aligning to TRBD1. Gene TRBJ2-7 matches the end of the DNA better, so the J call may be wrong. Germline CDR1 is MGHRA and CDR2 is YSYEKL. The CDR3 covers 15 residues. CDR3: CASSQVGQSHYEQYF. In DNA form, the CDR3 reads TGCGCCAGCAGCCAAGTGGGACAGTCTCACTACGAGCAGTACTTC.

This sequence joins TRBV10-3 and TRBJ2-7, with 14 positions matching TRBD2. CDR1 ENHRY and CDR2 SYGVKD come from the germline V gene. The CDR3 totals 19 residues. V lost 3 bases and J lost 5; bases outside the gene matches: 15. CDR3 sequence (DNA): TGTGCCATCAGTGACCCCGGGACTAGCGGGAGAGGCGGGCGCCACGAGCAGTACTTC. It encodes CAISDPGTSGRGGRHEQYF.

The chain uses TRBV6-6 and TRBJ1-3; a weak D match, TRBD1 (5 bases). The germline V gene has CDR1 MNHNY and CDR2 SVGAGI (reference sequence). Trimming removed 0 bases at V and 2 bases at J, with 8 bases between. This CDR3 is built from 15 residues. CDR3 in amino acids: CASSYSGEAGNTIYF. Written as DNA, the CDR3 is TGTGCCAGCAGTTACTCAGGGGAGGCTGGAAACACCATATATTTT.

The chain joins TRBV27 to TRBJ2-7, with 7 bases matching TRBD2. Germline-derived CDR1 and CDR2 are MNHEY and SMNVEV (reference sequence). J lost 7 bases, V lost 6 bases, and 15 bases had no gene match. The CDR3 is 15 amino acids. CDR3 sequence: CASSTLRAGAWEQYF. In nucleotides, the CDR3 is TGTGCCAGCAGCACCCTCAGGGCGGGAGCATGGGAGCAGTACTTC.

The V and J genes are TRBV21-1 and TRBJ2-7; the table's TRBD1 call for D was not verified on the DNA. TRBV21-1 has pseudogene status. The CDR3 length is 13 residues. CDR3 loop: CAARDRVSYEQYF. CDR3 coding DNA: TGTGCCGCCCGGGACAGGGTCTCCTACGAGCAGTACTTC.

This rearrangement joins TRBV6-5 to TRBJ2-7; weak D call: TRBD2 (6 bases). Germline V gene lookup returns CDR1 MNHEY and CDR2 SVGAGI. The V gene lost 4 bases and the J gene lost 4 bases, with 17 bases spanning the gap. The CDR3 contains 15 residues. The CDR3 region has the DNA TGTGCCAGCAGTTTCTCCCGGGGCGGGGTTTACGAGCAGTACTTC. This codes for CASSFSRGGVYEQYF.

This chain links TRBV27 with TRBJ1-4; 9 bases line up with TRBD1. This CDR3 is 17 amino acids long. In germline, CDR1 is MNHEY, CDR2 SMNVEV (reference sequence). The V and J ends lost 6 bases and 0 bases, in that order; junction bases with no gene match: 8. Written as DNA, the CDR3 is TGTGCCAGCAGAGCGGGACAGGGTCTTGCAACTAATGAAAAACTGTTTTTT. Amino acids: CASRAGQGLATNEKLFF.

The chain has TRBV5-4 and TRBJ2-3; 9 positions agree with TRBD1. V gave up 1 base and J gave up 8 bases; unmatched junction bases: 14. Per the germline V gene, CDR1 is SGHNT and CDR2 is YYREEE (reference sequence). The CDR3 spans 17 residues. The CDR3 region has the DNA TGTGCCAGCAGCTTGCCCATGGGACAGGGCAGTAGGGTTACGCAGTATTTT. Translating gives CASSLPMGQGSRVTQYF.

V and J are TRBV9 and TRBJ2-5; unclear D gene. Gene TRBJ2-7 matches the end of the DNA better, so the J call may be wrong. Germline V gene sequence: CDR1 SGDLS, CDR2 YYNGEE. This CDR3 is built from 13 residues. The CDR3 DNA is TGTGCCAGCAGCGTAGGCGTTAACTACGAGCAGTACTTC. It yields the protein CASSVGVNYEQYF.

V and J are TRBV28 and TRBJ1-1; D call uncertain. The V end lost 3 bases, the J end lost 1 base, and 12 bases lay between the germline ends. The CDR3 runs 15 residues. The V gene's germline CDR1 is MDHEN and CDR2 SYDVKM. The DNA for the CDR3 is TGTGCCAGCAGTTTGCGTTGGGGAGGGAACACTGAAGCTTTCTTT. Amino acids: CASSLRWGGNTEAFF.

The chain couples TRBV10-3 to TRBJ2-7, with 7 positions matching TRBD2. After removal of 2 bases from V and 2 bases from J, the junction contained 9 bases not matched to a gene. Germline V gene data show CDR1 as ENHRY and CDR2 as SYGVKD. The CDR3 is 16 residues long. The chain's CDR3 is CAISERISGPPYEQYF. The CDR3 region has the DNA TGTGCCATCAGTGAGCGTATTAGCGGGCCTCCCTACGAGCAGTACTTC.

The chain carries TRBV6-5 and TRBJ2-7, with 9 bases aligning to TRBD1. Germline CDR1 and CDR2: MNHEY and SVGAGI. Germline trimming cut 6 bases from V and 3 bases from J; bases unmatched to any gene: 9. This CDR3 is 15 amino acids long. The CDR3 spells CASRTGTGSSYEQYF. CDR3 in DNA: TGTGCCAGCAGAACCGGGACAGGGAGTAGCTACGAGCAGTACTTC.

In this sample, this clone turned up a few times. The chain couples TRBV28 to TRBJ2-7; 7 bases fit TRBD2. Germline V gene sequence: CDR1 MDHEN, CDR2 SYDVKM. The junction had 14 bases not matched to a gene; V was cut back by 4 bases and J by 2 bases. The CDR3 extends over 17 amino acids. The CDR3 sequence is CASSSREARDYPYEQYF. CDR3 DNA: TGTGCCAGCAGTTCCCGGGAGGCCAGGGACTACCCCTACGAGCAGTACTTC.

The CDR3 reads CASSLGRYYEQYF. CDR3 sequence (DNA): TGTGCCAGCAGTTTAGGCAGGTACTACGAGCAGTACTTC. The chain couples TRBV27 to TRBJ2-7, with D hard to call. Between the trimmed V and J ends, which lost 2 bases and 3 bases, there was a span of 8 bases. The V gene's germline CDR1 is MNHEY and CDR2 SMNVEV (reference sequence). There are 13 residues in the CDR3.

The chain employs TRBV7-9 and TRBJ2-5, with 10 nucleotides matching TRBD2. Germline CDR1 SEHNR, CDR2 FQNEAQ (reference sequence). This CDR3 has 15 amino acids. Trimming took 5 bases from V and 5 from J; bases not matched to a gene: 8. In DNA, the CDR3 is TGTGCCAGCAGCCTTTATACTAGCGGGACTGAGACCCAGTACTTC. Translated: CASSLYTSGTETQYF. Filled out from reference TRBV7-9 and TRBJ2-5, the complete variable domain reads DTGVSQNPRHKITKRGQNVTFRCDPISEHNRLYWYRQTLGQGPEFLTYFQNEAQLEKSRLLSDRFSAERPKGSFSTLEIQRTEQGDSAMYLCASSLYTSGTETQYFGPGTRLLVL.

The count of this clone is one. The chain is built from TRBV9 and TRBJ2-5, with 9 bases identical to TRBD2. From germline, CDR1 is SGDLS and CDR2 YYNGEE. V shed 0 bases, J shed 4 bases, and the junction held 7 bases outside the gene matches. The CDR3 covers 16 residues. CDR3 residues: CASSVGGSSGGETQYF. In DNA form, the CDR3 reads TGTGCCAGCAGCGTAGGAGGGAGTAGCGGGGGAGAGACCCAGTACTTC. Using reference TRBV9 and TRBJ2-5 for the parts outside the CDR3, the full variable domain is DSGVTQTPKHLITATGQRVTLRCSPRSGDLSVYWYQQSLDQGLQFLIQYYNGEERAKGNILERFSAQQFPDLHSELNLSSLELGDSALYFCASSVGGSSGGETQYFGPGTRLLVL.

The chain employs TRBV7-2 and TRBJ2-1; 9 bases line up with TRBD2. V trimming: 0 bases; J trimming: 6 bases; junction bases outside the gene matches: 3. The CDR3 runs 15 residues. The germline V gene has CDR1 SGHTA and CDR2 FQGNSA. The CDR3 sequence: CASSLAGLAGNEQFF. In DNA, the CDR3 is TGTGCCAGCAGCTTAGCGGGACTAGCAGGCAATGAGCAGTTCTTC.

The chain links TRBV25-1 to TRBJ2-5; 9 bases align to TRBD1. The germline V gene has CDR1 MGHDK and CDR2 SYGVNS. The CDR3 length is 15 residues. After removal of 1 base from V and 3 bases from J, the junction contained 3 bases not matched to a gene. CDR3 DNA sequence: TGTGCCAGCAGTGAATGGAGACAGGGGGAAGAGACCCAGTACTTC. Encoded protein: CASSEWRQGEETQYF. Looking up the rest from reference TRBV25-1 and TRBJ2-5 gives the full variable domain: EADIYQTPRYLVIGTGKKITLECSQTMGHDKMYWYQQDPGMELHLIHYSYGVNSTEKGDLSSESTVSRIRTEHFPLTLESARPSHTSQYLCASSEWRQGEETQYFGPGTRLLVL.

The chain recombines TRBV5-1 with TRBJ2-3; 7 bases fit TRBD2. V lost 0 bases to trimming and J lost 2 bases; unmatched junction nucleotides: 6. The CDR3 runs to 16 residues. Germline V gene sequence: CDR1 SGHRS, CDR2 YFSETQ. The CDR3 region has the DNA TGCGCCAGCAGCTTGGGGGCTAGCGGACCCACAGATACGCAGTATTTT. Translated: CASSLGASGPTDTQYF.

V gene TRBV7-3 combines with J gene TRBJ2-2; D might be TRBD2 (6 bases). The germline CDR1 and CDR2 sequences are SGHTA and FQGTGA. Trimming cost V 10 bases and J 3 bases, with 18 bases left between them. The CDR3 is made up of 15 amino acids. The CDR3 DNA reads TGTGCCACCTATCCCGGGGGTAGGCACACCGGGGAGCTGTTTTTT. It encodes CATYPGGRHTGELFF. Full variable domain (outside the CDR3, taken from reference TRBV7-3 and TRBJ2-2): GAGVSQTPSNKVTEKGKYVELRCDPISGHTALYWYRQSLGQGPEFLIYFQGTGAADDSGLPNDRFFAVRPEGSVSTLKIQRTERGDSAVYLCATYPGGRHTGELFFGEGSRLTVL.

The chain recombines TRBV30 with TRBJ1-1; D gene uncertain. The germline gives CDR1 GTSNPN, CDR2 SVGIG (reference sequence). V was cut by 4 bases and J by 1 base, with 7 bases left in between. CDR3 size: 12 residues. CDR3 residues: CAWNRGNTEAFF. The DNA of the CDR3 is TGTGCCTGGAACCGGGGGAACACTGAAGCTTTCTTT.

This clone was counted a few times. The chain recombines TRBV4-1 with TRBJ1-2, with 9 positions matching TRBD1. Germline assignment: CDR1 MGHRA and CDR2 YSYEKL. V lost 2 bases and J lost 2; bases outside the gene matches: 9. This CDR3 comprises 17 residues. In nucleotides, the CDR3 is TGCGCCAGCAGCCAATCAGGACAGGGGCGACAAAACTATGGCTACACCTTC. It encodes CASSQSGQGRQNYGYTF.

V gene TRBV7-9 combines with J gene TRBJ1-5, with 11 positions matching TRBD1. The V segment lost 5 bases and the J segment 4 bases; nucleotides outside the gene matches: 4. Germline CDR1 and CDR2: SEHNR and FQNEAQ (reference sequence). The CDR3 runs to 15 residues. This chain's CDR3 is CASSVGTGGNQPQHF. DNA for the CDR3: TGTGCCAGCAGCGTAGGGACAGGGGGAAATCAGCCCCAGCATTTT. Based on the CDR3 plus reference TRBV7-9 and TRBJ1-5, the full variable domain is DTGVSQNPRHKITKRGQNVTFRCDPISEHNRLYWYRQTLGQGPEFLTYFQNEAQLEKSRLLSDRFSAERPKGSFSTLEIQRTEQGDSAMYLCASSVGTGGNQPQHFGDGTRLSIL.